A single sample gave rise to the 14 T cell receptor beta chains below, sequenced in a study of CD8+ T cells in alopecia areata. RNA extraction and reverse transcription yielded cDNA as sequencing template. Only in-frame clones appear in the TCRdb table, and some are missing; sequencing was by immunoSEQ multiplex PCR. This table holds hundreds of thousands of clones, 66% found once. As for treatment: oral pan-JAK inhibitor, 5-10 mg twice daily. The sample in question was CD4+ T cells sorted from blood, obtained around week 44, from a patient treated with tofacitinib. These receptor sequences come from a human donor with alopecia areata.

Of note for this clone: Other DNA sequences in this specimen translate into the identical CDR3. The chain couples TRBV20-1 to TRBJ1-1; weak D call: TRBD1 (5 bases). The CDR3 loop spans 10 amino acids. CDR1 is DFQATT and CDR2 is SNEGSKA in the germline V gene (reference sequence). The V end was cut by 3 bases, the J end by 8 bases, with 7 bases between. CDR3 sequence reads: CSARRDEAFF. The CDR3 nucleotides read TGCAGTGCTAGGAGGGACGAAGCTTTCTTT.

This clone was observed a handful of times. The CDR3 coding sequence is TGCAGCGTTGCGAGGGAATCTAGCACAGATACGCAGTATTTT. It codes for CSVARESSTDTQYF. The chain carries TRBV29-1 and TRBJ2-3, with a possible D match to TRBD2 (5 bases). Looked up from germline, CDR1 is SQVTM and CDR2 is ANQGSEA. The CDR3 sequence is 14 residues long. V was clipped by 4 bases and J by 0 bases, with 11 bases between them.

This sequence joins TRBV9 and TRBJ2-5; 8 bases align to TRBD2. Germline V gene data show CDR1 as SGDLS and CDR2 as YYNGEE. This CDR3 comprises 14 residues. Germline trimming cut 0 bases from V and 6 bases from J; bases unmatched to any gene: 4. CDR3 bases: TGTGCCAGCAGCGTAGCAGCGGGGGCCCAGACCCAGTACTTC. Its protein is CASSVAAGAQTQYF.

CDR3 amino acids: CASAVRSGSGANVLTF. The CDR3 nucleotides read TGTGCTAGTGCCGTAAGGAGTGGTTCTGGGGCCAACGTCCTGACTTTC. The chain combines TRBV12-5 with TRBJ2-6; D is unresolved. The V end lost 7 bases, the J end lost 1 base, and 14 bases lay between the germline ends. Germline CDR1 and CDR2: LGHNT and FRNRAP. The CDR3 sequence is 16 residues long.

The rearrangement links TRBV2 to TRBJ2-1, with D perhaps matching TRBD1 (6 bases). The CDR3 is made up of 13 amino acids. Germline V lookup: CDR1 SNHLY, CDR2 FYNNEI. The V gene lost 4 bases and the J gene lost 10 bases, with 14 bases spanning the gap. The CDR3 here is CASSGGHLGEQFF. The CDR3 DNA sequence: TGTGCCAGCAGTGGGGGGCACTTGGGGGAGCAGTTCTTC.

The V call is TRBV7-2, the J call TRBJ1-2, with no clear D. In germline, CDR1 is SGHTA, CDR2 FQGNSA. The CDR3 runs 16 residues. Trimming pared 1 base from V and 3 bases from J, leaving 15 bases between. DNA of the CDR3: TGTGCCAGCAGCTTAGTGGCCGGCTACCCGGACTATGGCTACACCTTC. It translates to CASSLVAGYPDYGYTF. Supplemented by reference TRBV7-2 and TRBJ1-2, the full variable domain reads GAGVSQSPSNKVTEKGKDVELRCDPISGHTALYWYRQSLGQGLEFLIYFQGNSAPDKSGLPSDRFSAERTGGSVSTLTIQRTQQEDSAVYLCASSLVAGYPDYGYTFGSGTRLTVV.

This chain joins TRBV4-3 and TRBJ2-2; D gene uncertain. Germline lookup yields CDR1 LGHNA and CDR2 YSLEER. V was pared by 4 bases and J by 2 bases, with 11 bases between. The CDR3 length is 15 residues. For the CDR3, the DNA is TGCGCCAGCAGCCGGGCTGGGGTAAACACCGGGGAGCTGTTTTTT. Translated: CASSRAGVNTGELFF.

V and J are TRBV28 and TRBJ2-5; 7 bases fit TRBD1. Germline trimming cut 7 bases from V and 3 bases from J; bases unmatched to any gene: 5. This CDR3 has 13 amino acids. Germline V gene lookup returns CDR1 MDHEN and CDR2 SYDVKM. The CDR3 is CASTSGQEETQYF. In nucleotides, the CDR3 is TGTGCCAGCACCTCCGGACAGGAAGAGACCCAGTACTTC.

This clone has a handful of counts. The genes are TRBV7-3 and TRBJ1-6, with D possibly TRBD1 on 5 matching bases. Trimming removed 3 bases from V and 6 bases from J, with 9 bases in between. CDR3 length equals 14 residues. Germline assignment: CDR1 SGHTA and CDR2 FQGTGA. CDR3 nucleotides: TGTGCCAGCAGCTTGGAGGGGAGTAATTCACCCCTCCACTTT. Translating gives CASSLEGSNSPLHF. Full variable domain (remainder filled in from reference TRBV7-3 and TRBJ1-6): GAGVSQTPSNKVTEKGKYVELRCDPISGHTALYWYRQSLGQGPEFLIYFQGTGAADDSGLPNDRFFAVRPEGSVSTLKIQRTERGDSAVYLCASSLEGSNSPLHFGNGTRLTVT.

The chain recombines TRBV28 with TRBJ1-2; D possibly corresponds to TRBD1 (6 bases). The CDR3 has 13 amino acids. Trimming removed 6 bases from V and 8 bases from J, with 16 bases in between. Germline assignment: CDR1 MDHEN and CDR2 SYDVKM. DNA for the CDR3: TGTGCCAGCAGACGGACAGAATATTTGGGCTACACCTTC. As protein: CASRRTEYLGYTF.

The V gene is TRBV5-6, the J gene TRBJ1-1, with a weak D call TRBD1 (5 bases). This CDR3 has 14 amino acids. V was pared by 2 bases and J by 3 bases, with 11 bases between. In germline, CDR1 is SGHDT, CDR2 YYEEEE. CDR3 sequence: CASSFPGGHTEAFF. As DNA, the CDR3 is TGTGCCAGCAGCTTTCCGGGGGGACACACTGAAGCTTTCTTT.

The chain combines TRBV28 with TRBJ2-7; D perhaps matches TRBD1 (6 bases). V was clipped by 8 bases and J by 5 bases, with 13 bases between them. The length of the CDR3 is 12 residues. The germline CDR1 and CDR2 sequences are MDHEN and SYDVKM. CDR3 region: CASGQGWNEQYF. The CDR3 DNA follows: TGTGCCAGCGGCCAGGGGTGGAACGAGCAGTACTTC.

The rearrangement links TRBV2 to TRBJ2-2; the D is unclear. The CDR3 totals 12 residues. CDR1 is SNHLY and CDR2 is FYNNEI in the germline V gene. Trimming pared 3 bases from V and 6 bases from J, leaving 5 bases between. CDR3 DNA sequence: TGTGCCAGCAGTGAGCTTTCCGGGGAGCTGTTTTTT. This gives the protein CASSELSGELFF.

Sample share makes this clone medium-sized. The rearrangement links TRBV15 to TRBJ2-1, with D perhaps TRBD2 (7 bases). The CDR3 is 14 amino acids. The germline V and J ends were trimmed by 0 bases and 9 bases, with 12 bases remaining between them. Per the germline V gene, CDR1 is LNHNV and CDR2 is YYDKDF (reference sequence). The CDR3 bases are TGTGCCACCAGCAGAGAGGGGAGGGGGACTGAGCAGTTCTTC. It codes for CATSREGRGTEQFF. The full variable domain, with the rest looked up from reference TRBV15 and TRBJ2-1, is DAMVIQNPRYQVTQFGKPVTLSCSQTLNHNVMYWYQQKSSQAPKLLFHYYDKDFNNEADTPDNFQSRRPNTSFCFLDIRSPGLGDTAMYLCATSREGRGTEQFFGPGTRLTVL.